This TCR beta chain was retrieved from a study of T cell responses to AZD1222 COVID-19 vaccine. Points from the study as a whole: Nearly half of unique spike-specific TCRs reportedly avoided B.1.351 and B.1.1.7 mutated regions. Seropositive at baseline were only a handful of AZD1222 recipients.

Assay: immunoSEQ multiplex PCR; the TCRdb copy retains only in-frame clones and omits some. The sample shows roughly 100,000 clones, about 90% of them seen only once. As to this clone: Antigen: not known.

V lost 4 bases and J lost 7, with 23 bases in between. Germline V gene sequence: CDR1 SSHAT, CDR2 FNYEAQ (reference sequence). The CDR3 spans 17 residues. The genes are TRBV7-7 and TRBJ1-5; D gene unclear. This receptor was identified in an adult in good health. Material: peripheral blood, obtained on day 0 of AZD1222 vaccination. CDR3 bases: TGTGCCAGCAGCTCCCCGACTTTTGCCCAAGAGGAGCAGCCCCAGCATTTT. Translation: CASSSPTFAQEEQPQHF.